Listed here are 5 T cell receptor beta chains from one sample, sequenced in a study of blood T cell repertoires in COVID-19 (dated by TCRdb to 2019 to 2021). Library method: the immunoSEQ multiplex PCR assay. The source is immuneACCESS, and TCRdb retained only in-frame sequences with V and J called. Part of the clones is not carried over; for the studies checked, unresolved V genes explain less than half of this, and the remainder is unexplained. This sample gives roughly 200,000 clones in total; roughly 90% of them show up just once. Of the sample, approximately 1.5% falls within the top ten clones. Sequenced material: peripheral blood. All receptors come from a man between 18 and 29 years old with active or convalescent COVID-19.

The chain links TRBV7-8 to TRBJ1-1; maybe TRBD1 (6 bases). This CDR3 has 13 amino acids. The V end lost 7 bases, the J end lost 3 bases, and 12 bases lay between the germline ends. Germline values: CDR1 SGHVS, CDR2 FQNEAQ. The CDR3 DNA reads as TGTGCCAGCATACTAGGGGGTGACACTGAAGCTTTCTTT. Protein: CASILGGDTEAFF.

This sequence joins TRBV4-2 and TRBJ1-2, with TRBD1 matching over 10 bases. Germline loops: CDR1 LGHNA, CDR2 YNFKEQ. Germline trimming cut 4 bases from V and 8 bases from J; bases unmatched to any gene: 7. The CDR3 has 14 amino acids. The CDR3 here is CASSPTTGGVGYTF. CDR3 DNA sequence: TGTGCCAGCAGCCCGACGACAGGGGGCGTCGGCTACACCTTC.

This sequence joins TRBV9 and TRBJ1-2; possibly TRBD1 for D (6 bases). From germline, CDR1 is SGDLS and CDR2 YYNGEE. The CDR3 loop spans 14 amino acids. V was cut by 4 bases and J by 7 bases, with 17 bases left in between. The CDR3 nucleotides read TGTGCCAGCAGCACCCGAGGGGGGGCAGGTGGCTACACCTTC. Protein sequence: CASSTRGGAGGYTF.

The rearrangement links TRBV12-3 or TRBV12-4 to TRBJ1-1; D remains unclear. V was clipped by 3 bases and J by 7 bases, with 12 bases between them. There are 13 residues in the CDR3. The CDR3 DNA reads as TGTGCCAGCAGTTTTGAGGCCTTGAGTGAAGCTTTCTTT. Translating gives CASSFEALSEAFF.

The CDR3 sequence: CASSPTGGIPNSPLHF. The CDR3, as DNA: TGCGCCAGCAGCCCTACAGGGGGAATCCCGAATTCACCCCTCCACTTT. This chain connects TRBV5-1 to TRBJ1-6, with 8 bases that match TRBD1. Trimming cost V 4 bases and J 7 bases; bases outside gene matches: 10. The CDR3 consists of 16 residues. CDR1 is SGHRS and CDR2 is YFSETQ in the germline V gene.